The TCR beta chain under discussion was sequenced for a study of beta chain features in type 1 diabetes. Whole-study results and caveats: Shorter templates may be favored by PCR, equally so in patients and controls. Still unanswered here is whether HLA type influences TCRB rearrangement. For Type 1 diabetes patients, all four CD4+ subsets carried TCRB CDR3s that were moderately but significantly shorter. In cDNA sequencing, cells with high TCR expression could be over-represented.

In all sorted populations, purity surpassed 98%. Trimming left V 2 bases short and J 4 bases short, with 14 bases between. The CDR3 consists of 14 residues. The germline gives CDR1 SQVTM, CDR2 ANQGSEA. Concerning this clone: The antigen is not known.

Sequenced material consisted of expressed TCRB transcripts (all of the isolated RNA was reverse transcribed). Assay used: immunoSEQ multiplex PCR; TCRdb lists only in-frame clones, some missing. The table lists more than 250,000 clones, about 15% of them singletons. The sequencing input was naive CD4+ T cells from blood. The rearrangement joins TRBV29-1 to TRBJ2-5; perhaps TRBD2 as D (7 bases). The sequence was obtained from a man in his late teens or twenties with type 1 diabetes. The CDR3: CSVEMAGAGETQYF. The DNA for the CDR3 is TGCAGCGTTGAAATGGCGGGGGCGGGAGAGACCCAGTACTTC.